The entry below gives a single T cell receptor (beta chain) sequence along with its context. The data derive from a study of blood T cell repertoires in COVID-19. Study context: Donors in the United States, Italy and Spain gave samples during acute or convalescent COVID-19. T cells, B-cell-depleted T cells, or PBMCs supplied cDNA or gDNA.

In the source study's methods: Counts of nucleated cells, estimated from reference gene primer amplification, were obtained. TCRdb's copy holds only in-frame clones and misses some; the assay was immunoSEQ multiplex PCR. The DNA was the basis for D and trimming; V, J and clone size are from that table. The table shows about 100,000 clones, with approximately 91% occurring only once. This CDR3 spans 17 amino acids. Looked up from germline, CDR1 is SGHVS and CDR2 is FQNEAQ. V was pared by 4 bases and J by 7 bases, with 15 bases of the junction left unmatched. This sequence was found in a man between 50 and 59 years old with active COVID-19. The rearrangement joins TRBV7-8 to TRBJ2-1; 8 bases line up with TRBD2. The sample taken for sequencing was peripheral blood. CDR3 region: CASSSTRLAGLNNEQFF. In nucleotides, the CDR3 is TGTGCCAGCAGCTCTACCAGATTAGCGGGACTGAATAATGAGCAGTTCTTC.